This TCR beta chain was observed in a study of blood T cell repertoires in COVID-19. Participants were aged about 18 to 90 years, lived in 24 US areas, and enrolled virtually. Cohorts were assigned according to the clinical history that participants reported. Resolution of symptoms, clearance, or two negative PCRs was present in recovered Cohort 3 donors. As originally analysed: Amplifying reference gene primers gave estimates of nucleated cell counts. This table comes from immunoSEQ multiplex PCR, and its TCRdb copy is limited to in-frame clones, with some not included. Clonal size and the V and J genes are those of that table, whereas D and trimming came from the DNA. The table records hundreds of thousands of clones, 87% of them present only once. V lost 1 base to trimming and J lost 1 base, with 18 bases between them. The germline V gene has CDR1 SGHDN and CDR2 FVKESK. CDR3 size: 18 residues.

This clonotype was sampled from a woman between 18 and 29 years old who had recovered from COVID-19. V gene TRBV14 combines with J gene TRBJ2-3; TRBD2 is a possible D gene (7 bases). Sequenced: PBMCs or T cells enriched from blood (not recorded which). CDR3 protein: CASSQVISRGGGTDTQYF. CDR3 in DNA: TGTGCCAGCAGCCAAGTAATCTCTCGCGGGGGCGGCACAGATACGCAGTATTTT. Looking up the rest from reference TRBV14 and TRBJ2-3 gives the full variable domain: EAGVTQFPSHSVIEKGQTVTLRCDPISGHDNLYWYRRVMGKEIKFLLHFVKESKQDESGMPNNRFLAERTGGTYSTLKVQPAELEDSGVYFCASSQVISRGGGTDTQYFGPGTRLTVL.